This TCR beta chain originates from a study of T cell repertoires in ileal Crohn's disease. Study outcomes and limitations: Endoscopic recurrence occurred in every patient whose clonality exceeded 26.8%.

The time point was: neoterminal ileum biopsy at postoperative endoscopy, about 6 months after surgery. Eligibility required adulthood, ileal or ileocolonic Crohn's disease and indicated ileocolonic resection. This CDR3 comprises 11 residues. The V end was cut by 5 bases, the J end by 11 bases, with 12 bases between. Germline assignment: CDR1 SGHAT and CDR2 FQNNGV. The table came from immunoSEQ multiplex PCR; TCRdb's copy has only in-frame clones and leaves some out. The sample lists 9,000 to 13,000 clones, approximately 81% occurring once. A note on this clone: Its antigen is unknown.

The TCR was taken from an adult with Crohn's disease. The V call is TRBV11-2, the J call TRBJ2-5; D gene unclear. Sequences were obtained from ileal tissue. The CDR3 sequence is CASSQGTEQYF. CDR3 in DNA: TGTGCCAGCAGCCAAGGAACAGAGCAGTACTTC.